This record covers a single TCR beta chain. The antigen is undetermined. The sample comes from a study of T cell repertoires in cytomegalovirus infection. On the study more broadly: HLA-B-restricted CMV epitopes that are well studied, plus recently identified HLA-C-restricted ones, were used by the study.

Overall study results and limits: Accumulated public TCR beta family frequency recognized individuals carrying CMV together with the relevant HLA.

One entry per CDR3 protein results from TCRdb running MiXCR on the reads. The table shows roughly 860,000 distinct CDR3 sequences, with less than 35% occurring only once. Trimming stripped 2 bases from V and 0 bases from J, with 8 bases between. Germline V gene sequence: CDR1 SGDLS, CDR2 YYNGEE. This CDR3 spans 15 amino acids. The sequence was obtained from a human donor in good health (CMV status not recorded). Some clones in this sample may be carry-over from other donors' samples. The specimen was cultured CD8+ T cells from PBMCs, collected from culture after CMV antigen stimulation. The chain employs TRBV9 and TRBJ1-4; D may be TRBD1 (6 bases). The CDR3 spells CASSVNRATNEKLFF. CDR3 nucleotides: TGTGCCAGCAGCGTTAACAGGGCAACTAATGAAAAACTGTTTTTT.